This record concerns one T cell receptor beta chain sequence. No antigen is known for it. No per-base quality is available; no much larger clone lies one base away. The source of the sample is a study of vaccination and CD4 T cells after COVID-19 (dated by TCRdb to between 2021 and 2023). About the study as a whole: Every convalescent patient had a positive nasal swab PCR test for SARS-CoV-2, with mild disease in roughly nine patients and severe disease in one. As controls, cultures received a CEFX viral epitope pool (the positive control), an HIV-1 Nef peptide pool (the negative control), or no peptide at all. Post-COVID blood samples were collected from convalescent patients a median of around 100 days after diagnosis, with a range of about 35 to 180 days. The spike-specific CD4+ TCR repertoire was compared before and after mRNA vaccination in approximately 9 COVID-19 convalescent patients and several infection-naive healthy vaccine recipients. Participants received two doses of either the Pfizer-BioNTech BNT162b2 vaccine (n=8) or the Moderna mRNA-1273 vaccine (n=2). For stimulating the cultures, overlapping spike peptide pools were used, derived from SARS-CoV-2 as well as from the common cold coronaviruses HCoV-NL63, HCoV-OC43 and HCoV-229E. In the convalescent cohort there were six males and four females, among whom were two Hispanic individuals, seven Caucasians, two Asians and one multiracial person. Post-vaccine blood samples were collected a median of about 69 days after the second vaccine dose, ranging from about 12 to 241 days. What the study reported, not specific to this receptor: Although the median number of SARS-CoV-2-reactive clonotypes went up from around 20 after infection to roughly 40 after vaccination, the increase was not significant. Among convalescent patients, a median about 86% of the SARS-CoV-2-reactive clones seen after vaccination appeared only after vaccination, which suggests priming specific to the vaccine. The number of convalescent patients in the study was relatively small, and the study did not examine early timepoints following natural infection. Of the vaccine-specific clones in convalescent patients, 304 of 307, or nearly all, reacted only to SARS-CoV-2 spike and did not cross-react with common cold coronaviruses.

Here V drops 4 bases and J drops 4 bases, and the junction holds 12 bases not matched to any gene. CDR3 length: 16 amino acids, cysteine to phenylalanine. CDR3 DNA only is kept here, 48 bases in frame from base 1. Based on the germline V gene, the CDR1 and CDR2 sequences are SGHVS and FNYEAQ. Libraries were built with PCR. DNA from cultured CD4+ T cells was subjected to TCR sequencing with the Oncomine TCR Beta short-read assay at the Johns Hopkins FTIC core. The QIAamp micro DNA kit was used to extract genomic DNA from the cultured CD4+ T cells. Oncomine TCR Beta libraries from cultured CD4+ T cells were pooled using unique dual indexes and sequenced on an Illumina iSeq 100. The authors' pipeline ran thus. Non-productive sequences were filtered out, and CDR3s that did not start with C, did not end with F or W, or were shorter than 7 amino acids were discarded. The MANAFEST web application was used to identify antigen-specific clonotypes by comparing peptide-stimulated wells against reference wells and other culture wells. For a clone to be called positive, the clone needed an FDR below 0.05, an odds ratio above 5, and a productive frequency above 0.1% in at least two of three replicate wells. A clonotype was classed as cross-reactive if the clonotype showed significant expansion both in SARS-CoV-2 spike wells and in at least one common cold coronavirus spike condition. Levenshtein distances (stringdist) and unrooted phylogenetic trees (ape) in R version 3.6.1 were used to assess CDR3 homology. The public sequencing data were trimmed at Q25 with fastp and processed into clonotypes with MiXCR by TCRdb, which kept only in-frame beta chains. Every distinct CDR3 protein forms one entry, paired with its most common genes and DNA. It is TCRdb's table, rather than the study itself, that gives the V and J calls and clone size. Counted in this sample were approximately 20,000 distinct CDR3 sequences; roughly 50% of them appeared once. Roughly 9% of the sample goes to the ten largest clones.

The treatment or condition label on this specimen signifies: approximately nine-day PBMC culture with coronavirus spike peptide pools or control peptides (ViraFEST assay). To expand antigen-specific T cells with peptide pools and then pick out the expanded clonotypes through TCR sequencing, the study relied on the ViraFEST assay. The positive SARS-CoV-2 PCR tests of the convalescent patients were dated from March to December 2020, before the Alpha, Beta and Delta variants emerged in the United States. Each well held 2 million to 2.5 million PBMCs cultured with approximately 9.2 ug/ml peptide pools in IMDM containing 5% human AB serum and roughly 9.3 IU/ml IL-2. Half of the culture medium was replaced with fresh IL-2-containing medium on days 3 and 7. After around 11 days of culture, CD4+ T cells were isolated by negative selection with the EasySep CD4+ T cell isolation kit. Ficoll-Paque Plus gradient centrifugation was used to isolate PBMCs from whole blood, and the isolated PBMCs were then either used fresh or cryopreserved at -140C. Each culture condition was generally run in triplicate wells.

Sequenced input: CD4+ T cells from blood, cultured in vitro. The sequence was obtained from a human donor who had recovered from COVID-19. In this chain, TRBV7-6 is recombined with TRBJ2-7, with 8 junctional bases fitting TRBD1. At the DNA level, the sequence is TGTGCCAGCAGCTCGACCGACAGGGGCAACTTTTACGAGCAGTACTTC. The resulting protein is CASSSTDRGNFYEQYF.